The rows below give T cell receptor beta chains drawn from one sample of a study of T cells in Graves' hyperthyroidism and ophthalmopathy. One entry per CDR3 protein, called by TCRdb with MiXCR from the multiplex PCR reads. The table shows hundreds of thousands of distinct CDR3 sequences, with over 12% occurring only once. The sample consisted of blood. Every receptor here comes from a woman aged 40 to 50 with Graves' ophthalmopathy. The conserved cysteine and the conserved F or W are not part of the CDR3 here.

TRBJ1-1 | TRBV20-1 | SARLPHHGTEAF
TRBJ2-7 | TRBV11-3 | ASSLTVHYEQY
TRBJ2-2 | TRBV18 | ASSPRRLQSAGELF
TRBJ2-4 | TRBV6-2/TRBV6-3 | ASSYPAGVAKNIQY
TRBJ2-5 | TRBV27 | ASNARTGARETQY
TRBJ1-2 | TRBV30 | AWSVQGAGYGYT
TRBJ2-7 | TRBV11-2 | ASSLMGRTGPHEQY
TRBJ2-7 | TRBV6-2/TRBV6-3 | ASSPGLAGEASYEQY
TRBJ2-5 | TRBV27 | ASSFGDRPIRRTSGSVVETQY
TRBJ2-7 | TRBV20-1 | SAIGLAGSYEQY
TRBJ2-5 | TRBV7-3 | ASSSVPHETQY